The clone carrying this T cell receptor (beta chain) was recorded many times. Trimming cost V 0 bases and J 5 bases; bases outside gene matches: 6. Germline V gene sequence: CDR1 MNHEY, CDR2 SMNVEV (reference sequence). The CDR3 extends over 16 amino acids. Each CDR3 protein gets one entry after TCRdb re-called the reads with MiXCR. Of about 50,000 distinct CDR3 sequences in the sample, about 7.9% were seen once. This entry belongs to a study of patients with pleural tuberculosis. This clonotype originated in a human donor with pleural tuberculosis. This rearrangement joins TRBV27 to TRBJ2-2; 7 nucleotides align to TRBD1. The CDR3 protein is CASSLSDRVGTGELFF. The DNA for the CDR3 is TGTGCCAGCAGTTTATCTGACAGGGTTGGAACCGGGGAGCTGTTTTTT.